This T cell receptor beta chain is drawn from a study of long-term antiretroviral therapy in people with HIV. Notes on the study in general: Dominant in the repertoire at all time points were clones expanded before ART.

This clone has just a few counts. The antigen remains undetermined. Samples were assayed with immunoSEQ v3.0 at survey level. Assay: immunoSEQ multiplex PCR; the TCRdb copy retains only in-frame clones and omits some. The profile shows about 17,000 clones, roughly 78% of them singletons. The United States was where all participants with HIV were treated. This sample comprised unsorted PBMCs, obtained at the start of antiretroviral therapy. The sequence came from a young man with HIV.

The CDR3 DNA reads as TGTGCCAGCAATTACGGGGCCCAGGGAAACACCATATATTTT. Translated, it gives CASNYGAQGNTIYF. The J gene is TRBJ1-3, the V gene TRBV28, with D possibly being TRBD1 (5 bases). The length of the CDR3 is 14 residues. V lost 7 bases and J 4 bases, leaving 14 bases between the germline ends. CDR1 MDHEN and CDR2 SYDVKM come from the germline V gene.